Following are 10 T cell receptor beta chains from one sample sequenced in a study of blood T cell repertoires in COVID-19. The protocol was immunoSEQ multiplex PCR, while the TCRdb copy is restricted to in-frame clones and leaves out a portion. The data hold about 330,000 clones, with about 87% observed a single time. The specimen was PBMCs or T cells enriched from blood (not recorded which). These receptors were obtained from a woman aged 25 to 39 who had recovered from COVID-19.

In its sample, this clone was seen once. The chain joins TRBV30 to TRBJ1-6; 9 bases are a match to TRBD1. The junction had 2 bases not matched to a gene; V was cut back by 4 bases and J by 7 bases. The germline V gene has CDR1 GTSNPN and CDR2 SVGIG (reference sequence). The CDR3 runs 13 residues. The chain's CDR3 is CAWTGTGNSPLHF. In DNA form, the CDR3 reads TGTGCCTGGACTGGGACAGGGAATTCACCCCTCCACTTT.

The chain employs TRBV9 and TRBJ2-6, with TRBD2 identical over 9 bases. CDR1 SGDLS and CDR2 YYNGEE come from the germline V gene. The CDR3 loop spans 18 amino acids. The V segment lost 2 bases and the J segment 1 base; nucleotides outside the gene matches: 7. CDR3 sequence (DNA): TGTGCCAGCAGCGTCCCCCTCGCGGGGGGGTCTGGGGCCAACGTCCTGACTTTC. Its protein is CASSVPLAGGSGANVLTF.

This clone was recorded once. This sequence joins TRBV4-1 and TRBJ1-2, with D possibly TRBD1 on 6 matching bases. The CDR3 totals 15 residues. From germline, CDR1 is MGHRA and CDR2 YSYEKL. The V gene lost 4 bases and the J gene lost 2 bases, with 14 bases spanning the gap. The CDR3 is CASSPSQGLNYGYTF. In nucleotides, the CDR3 is TGCGCCAGCAGCCCTTCACAGGGCTTAAACTATGGCTACACCTTC.

J is TRBJ1-5 and V is TRBV19; no definite D call. Per germline, CDR1 LNHDA and CDR2 SQIVND (reference sequence). This CDR3 is built from 16 residues. V lost 1 base to trimming and J lost 4 bases, with 14 bases between them. The CDR3 loop reads CASSIVSPLVNQPQHF. DNA of the CDR3: TGTGCCAGTAGTATAGTTAGCCCGCTAGTAAATCAGCCCCAGCATTTT.

The chain has TRBV29-1 and TRBJ2-6, with a weak D call TRBD1 (7 bases). This CDR3 spans 16 amino acids. CDR1 and CDR2 from the germline V gene are SQVTM and ANQGSEA. The V gene lost 7 bases and the J gene lost 3 bases, with 19 bases spanning the gap. The CDR3 bases are TGCAGCGCCCTGACAGGGAGGTATCGTGGGGCCAACGTCCTGACTTTC. Translated: CSALTGRYRGANVLTF. The complete variable domain, with remaining parts taken from reference TRBV29-1 and TRBJ2-6, reads SAVISQKPSRDICQRGTSLTIQCQVDSQVTMMFWYRQQPGQSLTLIATANQGSEATYESGFVIDKFPISRPNLTFSTLTVSNMSPEDSSIYLCSALTGRYRGANVLTFGAGSRLTVL.

This clone was observed at least ten times. The chain joins TRBV13 to TRBJ2-2, with D perhaps TRBD1 (5 bases). V shed 5 bases and J shed 5 bases, with 18 bases lying between them. This CDR3 region has 16 residues. Germline V gene sequence: CDR1 PRHDT, CDR2 FYEKMQ (reference sequence). The CDR3 here is CASSGSGSVGTGELFF. As DNA, the CDR3 is TGTGCCAGCAGCGGATCAGGGTCGGTGGGGACCGGGGAGCTGTTTTTT.

The chain recombines TRBV6-4 with TRBJ2-2; no firm D call. Germline V gene data show CDR1 as MRHNA and CDR2 as SNTAGT. The V and J ends lost 3 bases and 3 bases respectively, with 8 bases between them. CDR3 length equals 14 residues. The CDR3 DNA is TGTGCCAGCAGTGAGTATGAGGACACCGGGGAGCTGTTTTTT. This encodes CASSEYEDTGELFF.

This chain joins TRBV4-3 and TRBJ1-1; 7 bases are a match to TRBD1. Trimming cost V 0 bases and J 3 bases; bases outside gene matches: 4. CDR1 is LGHNA and CDR2 is YSLEER in the germline V gene. This CDR3 spans 15 amino acids. CDR3 sequence reads: CASSQDWGQYTEAFF. The CDR3 region has the DNA TGCGCCAGCAGCCAAGATTGGGGACAGTACACTGAAGCTTTCTTT.

CDR3 in DNA: TGTGCCAGCATGTATCTCTCCTACGAGCAGTACTTC. Translated, it gives CASMYLSYEQYF. The chain joins TRBV9 to TRBJ2-7; D remains unclear. CDR1 and CDR2 from the germline V gene are SGDLS and YYNGEE. There are 12 residues in the CDR3. V lost 6 bases and J lost 0, with 7 bases in between.

This chain connects TRBV5-1 to TRBJ2-5; the D is unclear. The germline CDR1 and CDR2 sequences are SGHRS and YFSETQ. Trimming removed 4 bases at V and 2 bases at J, with 12 bases between. The CDR3 has 14 residues. The CDR3 DNA is TGCGCCAGCAGCCTGGCAACTTCACAAGAGACCCAGTACTTC. This codes for CASSLATSQETQYF.